The rows below give T cell receptor beta chains drawn from one sample of a study of cytomegalovirus exposure and HLA in healthy donors. Assay: immunoSEQ multiplex PCR; the TCRdb copy retains only in-frame clones and omits some. The top ten clones hold 0.69% of a sample with under 200,000 clones, less than 80% of them seen once. Sequenced: PBMCs. These receptor sequences come from a woman between 35 and 50 years old in good health and CMV-seronegative. CDR3s include the opening cysteine and the closing phenylalanine or tryptophan. The D gene is left open where the match is weak. The size field is filled for only some rows; it gives once, few, many or a size class.

>14|TRBJ2-2|-|TRBD1|TRBV4-2
TGTGCCAGCAGCCGGCGGACAGGGGCCGGGGAGCTGTTTTTT
CASSRRTGAGELFF
>12|TRBJ1-3|-|-|TRBV7-8
TGTGCCAGCAGCTTAGATACGGGCACCATATATTTT
CASSLDTGTIYF
>18|TRBJ1-5|-|TRBD1|TRBV6-1
TGTGCCAGCAGTGAAGTCCCGGGACAGGGGGCAAGCAATCAGCCCCAGCATTTT
CASSEVPGQGASNQPQHF
>13|TRBJ1-4|-|-|TRBV7-8
TGTGCCAGCAGCTTACCTCCCCCAGGAAAACTGTTTTTT
CASSLPPPGKLFF
>15|TRBJ1-6|-|-|TRBV6-6
TGTGCCAGCAGTTATGATTGGCTCTGGAATTCACCCCTCCACTTT
CASSYDWLWNSPLHF
>15|TRBJ1-5|-|TRBD1|TRBV6-1
TGTGCCAGCAGTGAGGGGACAGGGTTAAATCAGCCCCAGCATTTT
CASSEGTGLNQPQHF
>18|TRBJ1-2|-|TRBD1|TRBV6-1
TGTGCCAGCAGTGAAGGGAGGGGACAGGGCTGGTCTAGATATGGCTACACCTTC
CASSEGRGQGWSRYGYTF
>18|TRBJ2-2|-|TRBD2|TRBV4-3
TGCGCCAGCAGCCAAGATCTTAGCGGGAGGTTTTACACCGGGGAGCTGTTTTTT
CASSQDLSGRFYTGELFF
>20|TRBJ2-1|-|TRBD1|TRBV7-8
TGTGCCAGCAGCTTAGGGATCGGGAGTTATGGACAGGGGGCCCCGAATGAGCAGTTCTTC
CASSLGIGSYGQGAPNEQFF
>13|TRBJ1-6|-|-|TRBV5-1
TGCGCCAGCAGCTTGAGTCACGGTTCACCCCTCCACTTT
CASSLSHGSPLHF
>15|TRBJ2-7|few|-|TRBV1
TGCACCAGCAGCCTTGGACTAGTCCCCTCCTACGAGCAGTACTTC
CTSSLGLVPSYEQYF
>12|TRBJ1-5|-|-|TRBV6-5
TGTGCCAGCACTGGAGTTAGGCAGCCCCAGCATTTT
CASTGVRQPQHF
>17|TRBJ1-1|-|TRBD1|TRBV5-1
TGCGCCAGCAGCTTGGGTTCAGGAGGGGGCCCGAACACTGAAGCTTTCTTT
CASSLGSGGGPNTEAFF
>16|TRBJ1-5|-|TRBD1|TRBV19
TGTGCCAGTAGCGCCGCGGACAGGGGGAGTTTTCAGCCCCAGCATTTT
CASSAADRGSFQPQHF
>15|TRBJ2-2|-|-|TRBV6-1
TGTGCCAGCAACAGGATAGAACTAAACACCGGGGAGCTGTTTTTT
CASNRIELNTGELFF
>13|TRBJ2-7|-|-|TRBV5-8
TGTGCCAGCAGCTTGGATATTGGCGGAGGGCAGTACTTC
CASSLDIGGGQYF
>13|TRBJ2-7|-|TRBD1|TRBV5-4
TGTGCCAGCAGCTCCACAGGGGAAAACGAGCAGTACTTC
CASSSTGENEQYF
>17|TRBJ2-5|-|-|TRBV4-1
TGCGCCAGCAGCCACCCTCGCAGCGGGGACAACCAAGAGACCCAGTACTTC
CASSHPRSGDNQETQYF
>13|TRBJ2-2|-|-|TRBV7-2
TGTGCCAGCAGCCGGCACCCCGGGGGGGAGCTGTTTTTT
CASSRHPGGELFF
>13|TRBJ2-2|-|-|TRBV10-2
TGCGCCAGCAGTGCCGTTGACACCGGGGAGCTGTTTTTT
CASSAVDTGELFF
>13|TRBJ2-1|-|-|TRBV7-8
TGTGCCAGCAGCTTAGTCCCTGCGGGGGAGCAGTTCTTC
CASSLVPAGEQFF
>13|TRBJ1-2|-|-|TRBV19
TGTGCCAGTAGTAAAGGAGGGAGCAGTGGCTACACCTTC
CASSKGGSSGYTF
>16|TRBJ2-7|-|TRBD1|TRBV19
TGTGCCAGTAGTATAAAGGCTGGGACAGGCCCCTACGAGCAGTACTTC
CASSIKAGTGPYEQYF
>12|TRBJ2-7|-|-|TRBV28
TGTGCCAGCAGTTTCGGGTTTTACGAGCAGTACTTC
CASSFGFYEQYF
>14|TRBJ1-2|-|-|TRBV15
TGTGCCACCAGCCCCCGGGACATTACCTATGGCTACACCTTC
CATSPRDITYGYTF
>14|TRBJ1-2|once|-|TRBV5-6
TGTGCCAGCAAACCAGGGGTTGGGAACTATGGCTACACCTTC
CASKPGVGNYGYTF
>15|TRBJ1-1|-|TRBD1|TRBV7-9
TGTGCCAGCAGCTTAAAAGGACAGGACGACACTGAAGCTTTCTTT
CASSLKGQDDTEAFF
>15|TRBJ1-5|-|-|TRBV30
TGTGCCTGGAGTGTAGGGGCGATAAGCAATCAGCCCCAGCATTTT
CAWSVGAISNQPQHF
>14|TRBJ1-2|-|TRBD1|TRBV19
TGTGCCAGTAATGGGGACAGGGTATTCTATGGCTACACCTTC
CASNGDRVFYGYTF
>16|TRBJ2-1|-|-|TRBV2
TGTGCCAGCAGGGAGGGGTTGAGCGTTGGGGAGAGGGTGCAGTTCTTC
CASREGLSVGERVQFF
>15|TRBJ1-2|-|-|TRBV27
TGTGCCAGCAGTTTATCGGCTGGGGGCAACTATGGCTACACCTTC
CASSLSAGGNYGYTF
>11|TRBJ2-1|once|TRBD1|TRBV10-1
TGCGCCAGCCCCATACAGGGGGCGGAGTTCTTC
CASPIQGAEFF
>15|TRBJ2-7|-|-|TRBV27
TGTGCCAGCAGTTCCCTCATCAGTGGTATCTACGAGCAGTACTTC
CASSSLISGIYEQYF
>13|TRBJ1-5|-|-|TRBV5-6
TGTGCCAGCAGCCAGGGCGGTGGTCAGCCCCAGCATTTT
CASSQGGGQPQHF
>12|TRBJ1-2|-|-|TRBV27
TGTGCCAGCAGTCAGGGGTCGGGTGGCTACACCTTC
CASSQGSGGYTF
>14|TRBJ2-3|-|TRBD2|TRBV15
TGTGCCACCAGCCGGGGGGGGGTGGCAGATACGCAGTATTTT
CATSRGGVADTQYF
>14|TRBJ2-5|-|-|TRBV7-8
TGTGCCAGCAGCTTAGCTGACAGCCAAGAGACCCAGTACTTC
CASSLADSQETQYF